A single sample is the source of the 24 T cell receptor beta chains below, sequenced in a study of cytomegalovirus exposure and HLA in healthy donors. Vbeta (60) and Jbeta (13) primers were used in the PCR. Sequencing was performed with immunoSEQ multiplex PCR; in TCRdb, only in-frame clones are kept and a portion is missing. Of roughly 120,000 clones listed, 80% to 85% are singletons. The sequencing input was PBMCs. These receptors originate from a woman aged 25-40 years in good health and CMV-seronegative.

The chain has TRBV7-8 and TRBJ2-5; 9 bases line up with TRBD1. V trimming: 2 bases; J trimming: 4 bases; junction bases outside the gene matches: 17. The CDR3 sequence is 19 residues long. Germline CDR1 SGHVS, CDR2 FQNEAQ. The DNA of the CDR3 is TGTGCCAGCAGCTTAAGGGGTCCGGGCCGGGACAGGGACCTAGAGACCCAGTACTTC. Translating gives CASSLRGPGRDRDLETQYF.

Concerning this clone: An end of the junction does not agree with germline; a read error may underlie this. Within the sample, other DNA sequences also encode this same CDR3. This chain uses TRBV5-1 with TRBJ2-7; weak D call: TRBD2 (6 bases). The CDR3 consists of 15 residues. Germline lookup yields CDR1 SGHRS and CDR2 YFSETQ. In nucleotides, the CDR3 is TGCGCCAGCAGCTTAACCGGGACGGGAGACTACGAGCAGTACTTT. It encodes CASSLTGTGDYEQYF.

The CDR3 DNA reads as TGTGCCTGGAGTGTACTACTCACAGATACGCAGTATTTT. Its protein is CAWSVLLTDTQYF. The J gene is TRBJ2-3, the V gene TRBV30; D is ambiguous. CDR1 GTSNPN and CDR2 SVGIG come from the germline V gene (reference sequence). V was shortened by 0 bases and J by 2 bases, with 6 bases between the two germline ends. This CDR3 has 13 amino acids.

V usage is TRBV7-9 and J usage is TRBJ2-2; D is perhaps TRBD2 (5 bases). Germline CDR1 reads SEHNR; CDR2 reads FQNEAQ (reference sequence). There are 14 residues in the CDR3. Trimming left V 3 bases short and J 7 bases short, with 12 bases between. The CDR3 region is CASSFVATDGELFF. As DNA, the CDR3 is TGTGCCAGCAGCTTCGTAGCGACGGACGGGGAGCTGTTTTTT.

The V and J genes are TRBV9 and TRBJ1-1; D might be TRBD1 (5 bases). The germline CDR1 and CDR2 sequences are SGDLS and YYNGEE. The V gene lost 3 bases and the J gene lost 0 bases, with 9 bases spanning the gap. CDR3 length equals 14 residues. CDR3 residues: CASSGGLMNTEAFF. The DNA of the CDR3 is TGTGCCAGCAGCGGGGGACTTATGAACACTGAAGCTTTCTTT.

The V call is TRBV7-9, the J call TRBJ1-1; D perhaps matches TRBD1 (5 bases). This CDR3 is built from 17 residues. V was cut by 5 bases and J by 2 bases, with 21 bases left in between. Germline CDR1 SEHNR, CDR2 FQNEAQ (reference sequence). In DNA, the CDR3 is TGTGCCAGCAGCCCCGTGACAGTAGGTTCTATTAACACTGAAGCTTTCTTT. Translating it yields CASSPVTVGSINTEAFF.

The chain joins TRBV7-3 to TRBJ2-2; D perhaps matches TRBD1 (6 bases). The germline gives CDR1 SGHTA, CDR2 FQGTGA. Trimming shortened V by 5 bases and J by 6 bases, and 10 bases separated the two germline ends. This CDR3 comprises 13 residues. The CDR3 nucleotides read TGTGCCAGCAGCCCTAGGACAGCCGGGGAGCTGTTTTTT. Translation: CASSPRTAGELFF.

The V call is TRBV4-2, the J call TRBJ2-7; D is unresolved. Germline V gene data show CDR1 as LGHNA and CDR2 as YNFKEQ. This CDR3 is 14 amino acids long. V was trimmed by 0 bases and J by 3 bases, leaving 9 bases between them. The CDR3 DNA follows: TGTGCCAGCAGCCAAGATAATCTCGGCTACGAGCAGTACTTC. It encodes CASSQDNLGYEQYF.

The chain links TRBV29-1 to TRBJ1-1; TRBD1 matches at 7 bases. The CDR3 is 13 amino acids. Germline loops: CDR1 SQVTM, CDR2 ANQGSEA. With V trimmed by 5 bases and J by 1 base, 4 bases remained unmatched. CDR3 DNA: TGCAGCGTTTCCTGGACAGGGAACACTGAAGCTTTCTTT. It is translated as CSVSWTGNTEAFF.

The rearrangement uses TRBV5-5 and TRBJ1-1, with D possibly being TRBD1 (5 bases). The V gene's germline CDR1 is SGHKS and CDR2 YYEKEE (reference sequence). There are 17 residues in the CDR3. Trimming cost V 4 bases and J 1 base, with 20 bases left between them. In DNA form, the CDR3 reads TGTGCCAGCAGCATGGAACCATCGGGACTCCAGAACACTGAAGCTTTCTTT. It specifies CASSMEPSGLQNTEAFF.

Only one count was recorded for this clone. One end of the junction is discordant with germline, which a read error may explain. The rearrangement joins TRBV7-7 to TRBJ2-7; D might be TRBD2 (5 bases). This CDR3 has 15 residues. Germline V lookup: CDR1 SSHAT, CDR2 FNYEAQ (reference sequence). In DNA, the CDR3 is TGTGCTAGCAGCTTAGGGAGCTCAGCGGTCCACGAGCAGTACTTC. Its translation is CASSLGSSAVHEQYF.

The chain couples TRBV19 to TRBJ2-7, with D possibly TRBD2 on 5 matching bases. Per the germline V gene, CDR1 is LNHDA and CDR2 is SQIVND (reference sequence). The V end was cut by 5 bases, the J end by 6 bases, with 17 bases between. This CDR3 spans 14 amino acids. DNA of the CDR3: TGTGCCAGTAGTGGATCAAATCTAGCATCCGAGCAGTACTTC. Protein: CASSGSNLASEQYF.

The rearrangement uses TRBV7-2 and TRBJ2-7; TRBD2 matches 10 bases. The trim removed 4 bases at V and 7 bases at J, leaving 10 bases unmatched. This CDR3 contains 15 residues. CDR1 is SGHTA, CDR2 FQGNSA, per germline. This CDR3 reads CASSSPSGRASEQYF. The CDR3 DNA reads TGTGCCAGCAGCTCCCCAAGCGGGAGGGCCTCTGAGCAGTACTTC.

The gene calls are TRBV6-1 and TRBJ2-7, with 9 positions matching TRBD1. V was pared by 4 bases and J by 7 bases, with 11 bases of the junction left unmatched. Germline-derived CDR1 and CDR2 are MNHNS and SASEGT. The CDR3 sequence is 15 residues long. Here the CDR3 reads CASSAYLTGGGEQYF. The CDR3 bases are TGTGCCAGCAGTGCTTACTTGACAGGGGGAGGGGAGCAGTACTTC.

In this sample, this clone turned up a few times. CDR3 nucleotide sequence: TGTGCCAGCAGTGGACAGGGGCCACGGGCAGATACGCAGTATTTT. Protein product: CASSGQGPRADTQYF. The V and J genes are TRBV6-6 and TRBJ2-3; TRBD1 matches 9 bases. Losses at the gene ends were 5 bases for V and 4 bases for J; bases not matched to a gene: 7. The CDR3 loop spans 15 amino acids. Germline CDR1 reads MNHNY; CDR2 reads SVGAGI (reference sequence).

The genes are TRBV7-2 and TRBJ1-4; perhaps TRBD1 as D (5 bases). CDR3 length: 15 amino acids. V lost 6 bases, J lost 8 bases, and 19 bases lay in between. The germline CDR1 and CDR2 sequences are SGHTA and FQGNSA. The CDR3 spells CASRRRAGLGEKLFF. The CDR3 coding sequence is TGTGCCAGCAGGAGAAGGGCGGGGCTGGGGGAAAAACTGTTTTTT. Complete variable domain (other parts from reference TRBV7-2 and TRBJ1-4): GAGVSQSPSNKVTEKGKDVELRCDPISGHTALYWYRQSLGQGLEFLIYFQGNSAPDKSGLPSDRFSAERTGGSVSTLTIQRTQQEDSAVYLCASRRRAGLGEKLFFGSGTQLSVL.

The chain joins TRBV7-9 to TRBJ2-6, with D possibly matching TRBD2 (6 bases). CDR1 is SEHNR, CDR2 FQNEAQ, per germline (reference sequence). Trimming cost V 7 bases and J 0 bases, with 19 bases left between them. The CDR3 totals 18 residues. CDR3 nucleotides: TGTGCCAGCACCCAATGGGGCGGGATAGGCTCTGGGGCCAACGTCCTGACTTTC. Translation: CASTQWGGIGSGANVLTF. Complete variable domain (other parts from reference TRBV7-9 and TRBJ2-6): DTGVSQNPRHKITKRGQNVTFRCDPISEHNRLYWYRQTLGQGPEFLTYFQNEAQLEKSRLLSDRFSAERPKGSFSTLEIQRTEQGDSAMYLCASTQWGGIGSGANVLTFGAGSRLTVL.

This chain links TRBV7-3 with TRBJ2-1, with D perhaps matching TRBD2 (5 bases). CDR3 length: 14 amino acids. The V gene's germline CDR1 is SGHTA and CDR2 FQGTGA. Trimming pared 5 bases from V and 1 base from J, leaving 9 bases between. The CDR3 nucleotides read TGTGCCAGCAGCCCCCGAGGGTCCTACAATGAGCAGTTCTTC. Translation: CASSPRGSYNEQFF.

This chain uses TRBV29-1 with TRBJ2-1, with D perhaps matching TRBD2 (5 bases). The germline V gene encodes CDR1 SQVTM and CDR2 ANQGSEA. V was trimmed by 6 bases and J by 6 bases, leaving 9 bases between them. The CDR3 loop spans 11 amino acids. The CDR3: CSVRLSNEQFF. CDR3 DNA sequence: TGCAGCGTAAGACTATCCAATGAGCAGTTCTTC.

This clone was seen a few times. Other nucleotide sequences from this sample produce the same CDR3. The V gene is TRBV6-5, the J gene TRBJ1-1, with no clear D. V dropped 4 bases and J dropped 1 base, with 10 bases sitting between them. Germline loops: CDR1 MNHEY, CDR2 SVGAGI. This CDR3 has 14 residues. The CDR3 is CASSSPRGNTEAFF. The CDR3 coding sequence is TGTGCCAGCAGTTCGCCACGCGGGAACACTGAAGCTTTCTTT.

This chain uses TRBV5-1 with TRBJ2-3, with TRBD2 as a possible D gene (5 bases). CDR1 is SGHRS, CDR2 YFSETQ, per germline. Trimming stripped 1 base from V and 1 base from J, with 7 bases between. The CDR3 is 14 residues long. The CDR3 spells CASSLSAGTDTQYF. DNA of the CDR3: TGCGCCAGCAGCTTGTCAGCGGGCACAGATACGCAGTATTTT.

J is TRBJ2-7 and V is TRBV5-1, with 8 bases lining up with TRBD1. The germline gives CDR1 SGHRS, CDR2 YFSETQ. The J segment lost 0 bases and the V segment lost 3 bases, leaving 2 bases of the junction unmatched. The length of the CDR3 is 14 residues. CDR3 loop: CASSWTGSSYEQYF. The CDR3 nucleotides read TGCGCCAGCAGCTGGACAGGGAGCTCCTACGAGCAGTACTTC.

The rearrangement uses TRBV7-9 and TRBJ2-7; 7 nucleotides align to TRBD2. The CDR3 loop spans 14 amino acids. Trimming at V came to 3 bases and at J to 4 bases, leaving 6 bases not matched to a gene. The germline CDR1 and CDR2 sequences are SEHNR and FQNEAQ (reference sequence). The CDR3 DNA follows: TGTGCCAGCAGCTTCGCTAGCGGTGCGTACGAGCAGTACTTC. Amino acids: CASSFASGAYEQYF.

The V call is TRBV11-2, the J call TRBJ2-1; the D call may be TRBD1 or TRBD2 (6 bases each). V lost 5 bases, J lost 3 bases, and 14 bases lay in between. This CDR3 has 15 amino acids. The germline CDR1 and CDR2 sequences are SGHAT and FQNNGV. The chain's CDR3 is CASSIGGGNYNEQFF. The CDR3 DNA is TGTGCCAGCAGCATAGGAGGGGGAAACTACAATGAGCAGTTCTTC.